The 8 T cell receptor beta chains in this list originate from one sample, sequenced in a study of CD8 T cells in ankylosing spondylitis. These receptors' targets are unknown. MiXCR, applied by TCRdb to the 5' RACE reads, yields one record per CDR3 protein. This table holds about 200,000 distinct CDR3 sequences, more than 5.5% found once. Findings and limits, study-wide: In ankylosing spondylitis blood, a motif of seven to nine highly homologous TCR beta variants appeared characteristic.

The sequencing sample was made of blood, either unsorted or a sorted T cell fraction (not recorded which). The receptors come from a male donor with ankylosing spondylitis.

A word on this clonotype: At one boundary the junction diverges from the germline segment, which might be a read error. The rearrangement joins TRBV7-7 to TRBJ2-2; D may be TRBD1 or TRBD2 (5 bases each). Germline CDR1 is SSHAT and CDR2 is FNYEAQ (reference sequence). This CDR3 is built from 17 residues. In DNA, the CDR3 is TGTGCTAGCAGCTTAGACATGGGGACGGCGAACACCGGGGAGCTGTTTTTT. Its translation is CASSLDMGTANTGELFF.

This clonotype was detected ten times or more. The chain is built from TRBV10-3 and TRBJ1-5; tentatively, D is TRBD1 (5 bases). V was clipped by 10 bases and J by 5 bases, with 18 bases between them. Germline CDR1 and CDR2: ENHRY and SYGVKD. CDR3 length: 14 amino acids. The DNA for the CDR3 is TGTGCCACTCGCCACCTGACAGTTGATCAGCCCCAGCATTTT. Protein: CATRHLTVDQPQHF.

Only a few counts were recorded for this clonotype. This chain links TRBV12-5 with TRBJ1-6, with 7 nucleotides matching TRBD1. The CDR3 covers 12 residues. In germline, CDR1 is LGHNT, CDR2 FRNRAP. CDR3 region: CASWQGDSPLHF. The CDR3, as DNA: TGTGCCTCCTGGCAGGGGGATTCACCCCTCCACTTT.

The chain uses TRBV7-9 and TRBJ2-7, with D perhaps matching TRBD1 (6 bases). V was pared by 1 base and J by 3 bases, with 13 bases between. Per germline, CDR1 SEHNR and CDR2 FQNEAQ (reference sequence). This CDR3 is built from 15 residues. The CDR3 reads CASSLVTGMLYEQYF. The CDR3 DNA follows: TGTGCCAGCAGCTTAGTCACAGGGATGCTCTACGAGCAGTACTTC.

This clonotype turned up a few times. V gene TRBV6-1 combines with J gene TRBJ2-7; 7 bases match TRBD1. This CDR3 contains 16 residues. Germline V lookup: CDR1 MNHNS, CDR2 SASEGT. With 1 base clipped from V and 4 bases from J, the junction kept 10 bases outside the gene matches. Here the CDR3 DNA reads TGTGCCAGCAGTGAAGATTTGCAGGGGGTCCGATACGAGCAGTACTTC. Amino acid sequence: CASSEDLQGVRYEQYF.

Comments on this clonotype: Just one base apart from a much larger clone, this may be a read error. This chain connects TRBV5-6 to TRBJ2-7; 7 positions agree with TRBD1. Looked up from germline, CDR1 is SGHDT and CDR2 is YYEEEE. This CDR3 region has 14 residues. The CDR3 coding sequence is TGTGCCAGCAGCTTCTTCAGGGGACAGTACGATCAGTACTTC. Amino acids: CASSFFRGQYDQYF.

This clonotype appeared many times. The chain recombines TRBV6-2 or TRBV6-3 with TRBJ2-1, with D uncertain. Trimming shortened V by 4 bases and J by 8 bases, and 12 bases separated the two germline ends. The CDR3 is 13 residues long. CDR1 and CDR2 from the germline V gene are MNHEY and SVGEGT. The CDR3 DNA sequence: TGTGCCAGCAGTTTGCACAGTAGGTATGAGCAGTTCTTC. Its protein is CASSLHSRYEQFF.

This clonotype was recorded many times. The V and J genes are TRBV4-1 and TRBJ1-1; D might be TRBD1 (6 bases). The CDR3 consists of 14 residues. The germline V gene encodes CDR1 MGHRA and CDR2 YSYEKL. Trimming left V 2 bases short and J 2 bases short, with 9 bases between. CDR3 residues: CASSQRTANTEAFF. CDR3 DNA sequence: TGCGCCAGCAGCCAAAGGACAGCCAACACTGAAGCTTTCTTT.